This T cell receptor beta chain was observed in a study of CD8 T cells in ankylosing spondylitis. TCRdb fed the 5' RACE reads into MiXCR, producing one record per CDR3 protein. Of about 360,000 distinct CDR3 sequences in the sample, about 20% were seen once. This clonotype was seen a few times. Its specificity is unknown. Trimming took off 6 bases at V and 3 bases at J, with 17 bases between the two ends. The CDR3 loop spans 15 amino acids. Study-wide findings and caveats: Prior literature has documented some motif variants in synovial fluid and blood from reactive arthritis. Disease-linked clones bore a CD8+ phenotype and were relatively rare in peripheral blood.

The chain uses TRBV12-3 or TRBV12-4 and TRBJ1-1; D uncertain. This sequence was found in a male donor with ankylosing spondylitis or in good health (not recorded which). Sequencing was done on a sample of blood, either unsorted or a sorted T cell fraction (not recorded which). As DNA, the CDR3 is TGTGCCAGCAGACTAGGAATCGGTAAAGACACTGAAGCTTTCTTT. Amino acid sequence: CASRLGIGKDTEAFF.